Below are 7 T cell receptor beta chains sequenced from a single sample in a study of cytomegalovirus exposure and HLA in healthy donors. Researchers ran the PCR with 60 Vbeta and 13 Jbeta primers. Using immunoSEQ multiplex PCR, the repertoire was profiled, and TCRdb retains in-frame clones only, with some absent. Of 100,000 to 150,000 clones in the sample, 82% were seen once. Sequences were obtained from PBMCs. The source is a boy between 10 and 17 years old in good health and CMV-seronegative.

The chain employs TRBV18 and TRBJ1-4; D is unresolved. The germline gives CDR1 KGHSH, CDR2 LQKENI. V was cut by 8 bases and J by 4 bases, with 14 bases left in between. The length of the CDR3 is 14 residues. CDR3 amino acids: CASTSAGGNEKLFF. The CDR3 DNA is TGTGCCAGCACTTCGGCGGGAGGTAATGAAAAACTGTTTTTT.

This clone was observed once. This CDR3 reads CASSLVAVSYEQYF. The CDR3 bases are TGTGCCAGCAGCTTAGTAGCTGTGTCCTACGAGCAGTACTTC. This sequence joins TRBV7-2 and TRBJ2-7; D not certain. Germline V gene sequence: CDR1 SGHTA, CDR2 FQGNSA. V was pared by 1 base and J by 1 base, with 8 bases between. This CDR3 is built from 14 residues. Full variable domain (outside the CDR3, taken from reference TRBV7-2 and TRBJ2-7): GAGVSQSPSNKVTEKGKDVELRCDPISGHTALYWYRQSLGQGLEFLIYFQGNSAPDKSGLPSDRFSAERTGGSVSTLTIQRTQQEDSAVYLCASSLVAVSYEQYFGPGTRLTVT.

This clone was recorded only once. The rearrangement joins TRBV7-9 to TRBJ2-7; 7 positions agree with TRBD2. The germline CDR1 and CDR2 sequences are SEHNR and FQNEAQ (reference sequence). This CDR3 region has 11 residues. The V and J ends lost 3 bases and 12 bases, in that order; junction bases with no gene match: 5. This CDR3 is CASSFRGRAYF. Here the CDR3 DNA reads TGTGCCAGCAGCTTCCGAGGGAGGGCGTACTTC.

A note on this clone: Other DNA sequences from this sample encode an identical CDR3 as well. The chain is built from TRBV6-5 and TRBJ1-2; D is possibly TRBD1 (6 bases). The CDR3 spans 14 residues. The germline V gene has CDR1 MNHEY and CDR2 SVGAGI. The V gene lost 0 bases and the J gene lost 8 bases, with 13 bases spanning the gap. CDR3 DNA sequence: TGTGCCAGCAGTTACTCCGGGACAATCTTAGGCTACACCTTC. Its translation: CASSYSGTILGYTF.

The chain links TRBV4-2 to TRBJ2-7; 7 bases are shared with TRBD2. Germline V gene data show CDR1 as LGHNA and CDR2 as YNFKEQ. V dropped 0 bases and J dropped 2; count of bases not matched to a gene: 4. The CDR3 covers 15 residues. For the CDR3, the DNA is TGTGCCAGCAGCCAAGAGGGCGGGAGAGCCTACGAGCAGTACTTC. Amino acid sequence: CASSQEGGRAYEQYF.

This clone has only a few counts. The chain has TRBV10-3 and TRBJ2-2; 7 bases are shared with TRBD1. Germline V gene data show CDR1 as ENHRY and CDR2 as SYGVKD. V lost 7 bases and J lost 4; bases outside the gene matches: 3. The CDR3 contains 13 residues. CDR3 region: CAIMPGGTGELFF. The CDR3 DNA reads TGTGCCATCATGCCAGGGGGCACCGGGGAGCTGTTTTTT.

This clone appeared a few times. J is TRBJ2-7 and V is TRBV5-6; tentative D call: TRBD1 (6 bases). The CDR3 sequence is 14 residues long. Germline lookup yields CDR1 SGHDT and CDR2 YYEEEE. Trimming took off 4 bases at V and 3 bases at J, with 14 bases between the two ends. CDR3 sequence: CASSLPDRYYEQYF. DNA of the CDR3: TGTGCCAGCAGCCTCCCGGACAGATACTACGAGCAGTACTTC.